Sequencing of this TCR beta chain was carried out in a study of radiation and T cells in renal cell carcinoma. Whole-study findings and limits: From baseline, blood top tumor clonotypes peaked at 2 weeks post-radiation. Without pretreatment biopsies, baseline tumor clonotype presence was undetermined.

Some clones are missing from TCRdb's copy, which holds only in-frame ones; the method was immunoSEQ multiplex PCR. Of tens of thousands of clones detected, approximately 86% appear once; the ten largest clones hold 20% to 25%. On this clone itself: Its target is unknown.

V was cut by 3 bases and J by 3 bases, with 5 bases left in between. The CDR3 length is 12 residues. CDR1 and CDR2 from the germline V gene are MDHEN and SYDVKM. Time point indicated: blood 2 weeks post-SBRT. As to treatment: 15 Gy SBRT to primary tumor, nephrectomy 4 weeks later. The patient's renal cell carcinoma had clear cell pathology. The V and J genes are TRBV28 and TRBJ1-2, with unresolved D. The input for sequencing was blood, taken from a patient whose treatment included radiotherapy and nephrectomy. The TCR originated in a woman aged 50 to 60 with renal cell carcinoma. CDR3 DNA sequence: TGTGCCAGCAGTTTGAAGTACTATGGCTACACCTTC. Protein product: CASSLKYYGYTF.